This record covers a single TCR beta chain. The antigen it binds to is not known. No base quality values were provided; no much bigger clone lies one nucleotide off. The data were taken from a study of OX40 agonist ivuxolimab in advanced cancers. Background for the entire study: The costimulatory receptor OX40 (CD134) was targeted by ivuxolimab, a fully human IgG2 agonistic monoclonal antibody. Of the roughly 51 patients in dose escalation, about 20 had hepatocellular carcinoma, approximately 15 had melanoma, 9 had renal cell carcinoma and 9 had head and neck cancer. Partial responses occurred in three dose-escalation patients: two with cutaneous melanoma and one with hepatocellular carcinoma. Patients were allowed to have had prior anti-PD-1, anti-PD-L1 or anti-CTLA-4 therapy, and roughly 40% of the dose-escalation patients had been treated with checkpoint inhibitors. Intravenous ivuxolimab was administered to patients every 2 weeks at six dose levels: 0.01, 0.1, 0.3, 1.5, 3 and 10 mg/kg. In the dose-escalation cohort, roughly 80% of patients were male, and the mean age was approximately 60 years, with a range of roughly 20 to 80. The monotherapy dose-escalation portion (N ≈ 50 patients) of the phase I ivuxolimab trial is reported in the paper. Peripheral TCRbeta sequencing was intended to test whether TCR sequence diversity was altered and clonal T-cell expansion was caused by ivuxolimab.

Broader findings and caveats from the paper: The antigen specificity of the peripheral T cells that underwent clonal expansion was not determined. Low levels of normalized T-cell clonal expansion were also seen in some patients who did not respond. Clonal expansion of both CD4+ and CD8+ blood T cells was observed from baseline to week 6 at doses 0.1 to 3.0 mg/kg. After ivuxolimab, CD8+ T cells had more expanded clones than CD4+ T cells on average. In the 0.1-3.0 mg/kg groups, partial responders had among the lowest normalized peripheral clonal expansion, particularly in CD8+ T cells.

According to the germline V gene, CDR1 reads SGHTA and CDR2 reads FQGNSA. Compared with germline, V lacks 5 bases and J lacks 0 bases; bases without a gene match: 8. The CDR3 contains 19 residues, cysteine and phenylalanine counted. Left in the record is the CDR3 DNA by itself, 57 bases read in frame from the first base. Genomic DNA was extracted from sorted cells for sequencing of the TCRbeta CDR3 region. The immunoSEQ Assay was used to sequence the TCRbeta CDR3 regions. The immuneACCESS repertoire file appears here via TCRdb, limited to in-frame rearrangements. These files lack a portion of the clones; in checked studies, under half of the deficit traces to unresolved V genes, and the cause of the others is not known. Recorded for this sample are tens of thousands of clones; roughly 84% of them occurred a single time. The leading ten clones occupy less than 0.25% of the sample. Patients with autoimmune disease history or receiving systemic immunosuppression were excluded from the trial. In every dose cohort, peripheral blood was drawn for TCR sequencing at baseline, cycle 4 day 1, and cycle 7 day 1. Samples were obtained from an open-label, multicenter, first-in-human phase I dose-escalation trial of ivuxolimab. The trial enrolled adults with locally advanced or metastatic head and neck squamous cell, hepatocellular, melanoma or renal cell carcinoma. Before TCR sequencing, CD4+ T cells and CD8+ T cells from peripheral blood were sorted into separate populations.

The sequencing here drew on CD4+ or CD8+ T cells sorted from blood, taken in a trial of the OX40 agonist ivuxolimab. In this chain, TRBV7-2 is recombined with TRBJ2-1; TRBD2 aligns with 15 central bases. This receptor was taken from an adult with an advanced solid tumor such as melanoma, head and neck, liver or kidney cancer. The DNA sequence is TGTGCCAGCAGCCATGGACTAGCGGGAGGGCCTAGCTCCTACAATGAGCAGTTCTTC. Its coded protein is CASSHGLAGGPSSYNEQFF.